Listed here are 28 T cell receptor beta chains from one sample, sequenced in a study of T cells in Graves' hyperthyroidism and ophthalmopathy. RNA transcripts were the template for amplifying TCR beta CDR3 regions. First-round RT-PCR targeting the TCR CDR3 was performed with the HTBI primer set. MiXCR, applied by TCRdb to the multiplex PCR reads, yields one record per CDR3 protein. The top ten hold about 8.2% of the sample, which has approximately 590,000 distinct CDR3 sequences, around 42% seen once. Input material: peripheral blood or thyroid tissue (not recorded which). The receptor source for this set is a woman between 18 and 29 years old with Graves' hyperthyroidism.

This clonotype was recorded a few times. The chain combines TRBV2 with TRBJ1-4; D ambiguous. Per the germline V gene, CDR1 is SNHLY and CDR2 is FYNNEI. The CDR3 is made up of 15 amino acids. Trimming removed 5 bases at V and 2 bases at J, with 12 bases between. The DNA of the CDR3 is TGTGCCAGCAGTTTAGGGATCTCCACTAATGAAAAACTGTTTTTT. It codes for CASSLGISTNEKLFF.

Points on this clonotype: This clone may be a read error of a much larger clone one base away. V and J are TRBV7-2 and TRBJ1-1; D is possibly TRBD1 (5 bases). Germline-derived CDR1 and CDR2 are SGHTA and FQGNSA. The CDR3 extends over 15 amino acids. CDR3 protein: CASSLNAGMNAEAFF. The DNA for the CDR3 is TGTGCCAGCAGCTTAAACGCAGGGATGAACGCTGAAGCTTTCTTT.

This clonotype has a count of ten or more. The chain has TRBV7-9 and TRBJ2-5; a possible D gene is TRBD1 (5 bases). This CDR3 has 15 residues. The germline V gene has CDR1 SEHNR and CDR2 FQNEAQ (reference sequence). V lost 5 bases to trimming and J lost 2 bases, with 15 bases between them. CDR3 sequence reads: CASSPQGLGQETQYF. In nucleotides, the CDR3 is TGTGCCAGCAGCCCTCAGGGCCTCGGGCAAGAGACCCAGTACTTC.

This clonotype was detected only a few times. The V gene is TRBV20-1, the J gene TRBJ2-5; tentative D call: TRBD1 (6 bases). There are 12 residues in the CDR3. V lost 2 bases, J lost 3 bases, and 7 bases lay in between. Looked up from germline, CDR1 is DFQATT and CDR2 is SNEGSKA (reference sequence). In DNA form, the CDR3 reads TGCAGTGCTAGAAAGGGGGAAGAGACCCAGTACTTC. It specifies CSARKGEETQYF.

The chain combines TRBV29-1 with TRBJ2-7, with TRBD1 identical over 8 bases. Germline V gene lookup returns CDR1 SQVTM and CDR2 ANQGSEA. V lost 1 base, J lost 7 bases, and 6 bases stayed unmatched. This CDR3 is built from 13 residues. The CDR3 region is CSVEGQGASEQYF. The CDR3 bases are TGCAGCGTTGAAGGGCAGGGGGCCTCTGAGCAGTACTTC.

This clonotype was observed many times. The chain has TRBV24-1 and TRBJ2-2; D possibly uses TRBD1 or TRBD2 (5 bases each). Trimming shortened V by 7 bases and J by 0 bases, and 5 bases separated the two germline ends. In germline, CDR1 is KGHDR, CDR2 SFDVKD. This CDR3 is 13 amino acids long. The CDR3 sequence: CATRGANTGELFF. The DNA of the CDR3 is TGTGCCACCAGGGGGGCGAACACCGGGGAGCTGTTTTTT.

This clonotype was counted a single time. A much larger clone lies a single base off, so this may be a read error. This sequence joins TRBV7-9 and TRBJ1-1; no definite D call. CDR3 size: 14 residues. The germline V gene has CDR1 SEHNR and CDR2 FQNEAQ (reference sequence). CDR3 loop: CASSGRIGVTEASF. As DNA, the CDR3 is TGTGCCAGCAGCGGGAGGATCGGGGTCACTGAAGCTTCCTTT. Full variable domain (missing parts from reference TRBV7-9 and TRBJ1-1): DTGVSQNPRHKITKRGQNVTFRCDPISEHNRLYWYRQTLGQGPEFLTYFQNEAQLEKSRLLSDRFSAERPKGSFSTLEIQRTEQGDSAMYLCASSGRIGVTEASFGQGTRLTVV.

The chain has TRBV20-1 and TRBJ1-2, with TRBD1 as a possible D gene (5 bases). Germline V lookup: CDR1 DFQATT, CDR2 SNEGSKA (reference sequence). The V and J ends lost 3 bases and 3 bases respectively, with 17 bases between them. This CDR3 region has 15 residues. In DNA form, the CDR3 reads TGCAGTGCTAGGATTCTTCAGACAGACTACTATGGCTACACCTTC. Amino acids: CSARILQTDYYGYTF.

This clonotype appeared once. V gene TRBV14 combines with J gene TRBJ2-2, with 7 nucleotides matching TRBD1. V trimming: 4 bases; J trimming: 6 bases; junction bases outside the gene matches: 11. The CDR3 is made up of 16 amino acids. Germline V CDR1 and CDR2: SGHDN, FVKESK. The CDR3 sequence: CASSLQRGQLAGELFF. The CDR3, as DNA: TGTGCCAGCAGCCTGCAGAGGGGACAGTTGGCCGGGGAGCTGTTTTTT.

The V call is TRBV25-1, the J call TRBJ2-2; D uncertain. The germline V and J ends were trimmed by 9 bases and 4 bases, with 21 bases remaining between them. Per germline, CDR1 MGHDK and CDR2 SYGVNS. There are 16 residues in the CDR3. The CDR3 loop is CASSTSGELGTGELFF. Written as DNA, the CDR3 is TGTGCCAGTAGTACCTCGGGCGAGTTAGGCACCGGGGAGCTGTTTTTT.

The rearrangement uses TRBV7-6 and TRBJ2-7; 7 bases match TRBD1. The germline gives CDR1 SGHVS, CDR2 FNYEAQ. The CDR3 consists of 15 residues. The trim removed 9 bases at V and 3 bases at J, leaving 14 bases unmatched. CDR3 coding DNA: TGTGCCAGTAGTAAGGGGGCGGGTTCGAACTACGAGCAGTACTTC. It encodes CASSKGAGSNYEQYF. Based on the CDR3 plus reference TRBV7-6 and TRBJ2-7, the full variable domain is GAGVSQSPRYKVTKRGQDVALRCDPISGHVSLYWYRQALGQGPEFLTYFNYEAQQDKSGLPNDRFSAERPEGSISTLTIQRTEQRDSAMYRCASSKGAGSNYEQYFGPGTRLTVT.

This clonotype was detected only a few times. This rearrangement joins TRBV10-2 to TRBJ1-1; 8 nucleotides line up with TRBD1. In germline, CDR1 is WSHSY, CDR2 SAAADI. J lost 8 bases, V lost 6 bases, and 14 bases had no gene match. The CDR3 has 15 amino acids. The CDR3 here is CASSQLDRVAPEAFF. For the CDR3, the DNA is TGCGCCAGCAGCCAACTGGACAGGGTTGCACCCGAAGCTTTCTTT.

This clonotype was seen at least ten times. This chain connects TRBV7-2 to TRBJ2-7; D not resolved. V was trimmed by 0 bases and J by 7 bases, leaving 7 bases between them. The CDR3 length is 12 residues. CDR1 SGHTA and CDR2 FQGNSA come from the germline V gene. CDR3 nucleotides: TGTGCCAGCAGCTTAGCGGCTTGGGAGCAGTACTTC. Its translation is CASSLAAWEQYF.

This clonotype was counted at least ten times. The rearrangement uses TRBV29-1 and TRBJ2-6; 9 nucleotides align to TRBD1. Germline CDR1 SQVTM, CDR2 ANQGSEA. The ends lost 7 bases at V and 1 base at J; junction bases unmatched: 8. This CDR3 is 16 amino acids long. CDR3 amino acids: CSAVGQGKSGANVLTF. CDR3 DNA sequence: TGCAGCGCCGTGGGACAGGGAAAGTCTGGGGCCAACGTCCTGACTTTC.

On this clonotype itself: Germline and junction disagree at one end, which may indicate a read error. V is TRBV10-3 and J is TRBJ1-3; D unresolved. Germline CDR1 is ENHRY and CDR2 is SYGVKD. CDR3 size: 15 residues. The CDR3 region is CASSEPSGAGDTIYF. CDR3 DNA sequence: TGTGCCAGCAGTGAGCCTAGCGGAGCTGGAGACACCATATATTTT.

This clonotype came up many times. The J gene is TRBJ1-1, the V gene TRBV2; D not resolved. CDR3 size: 13 residues. V shed 6 bases and J shed 2 bases, with 10 bases lying between them. Germline CDR1 is SNHLY and CDR2 is FYNNEI. The CDR3 loop reads CASRAESNTEAFF. The CDR3 DNA follows: TGTGCCAGCAGGGCCGAAAGTAACACTGAAGCTTTCTTT.

The rearrangement uses TRBV10-3 and TRBJ2-7; no firm D call. The DNA end lines up better with TRBJ2-1; the J call may be wrong. CDR1 and CDR2 (germline): ENHRY, SYGVKD. The CDR3 contains 13 residues. The CDR3 bases are TGTGCCATCAGTGAAGGGATTTTCAATGAGCAGTTCTTC. This translates into CAISEGIFNEQFF.

The chain recombines TRBV6-1 with TRBJ2-3; D possibly matches TRBD1 or TRBD2 (5 bases each). The CDR3 extends over 12 amino acids. V was pared by 10 bases and J by 11 bases, with 19 bases between. Germline V gene sequence: CDR1 MNHNS, CDR2 SASEGT. The CDR3 region has the DNA TGTGCCACCAGGGACCTCCTGGGCGGGCAGTATTTT. Its translation: CATRDLLGGQYF.

This clonotype was recorded a few times. This chain joins TRBV12-3 or TRBV12-4 and TRBJ2-5; 10 bases are shared with TRBD1. V lost 5 bases to trimming and J lost 5 bases; unmatched junction nucleotides: 8. This CDR3 has 15 amino acids. In nucleotides, the CDR3 is TGTGCCAGCAGTCCCGAGACAGGGGGCTCTGAGACCCAGTACTTC. This sequence encodes CASSPETGGSETQYF.

V and J are TRBV29-1 and TRBJ1-5; TRBD1 might be the D (6 bases). The germline V gene encodes CDR1 SQVTM and CDR2 ANQGSEA. The CDR3 spans 14 residues. V was trimmed by 5 bases and J by 0 bases, leaving 11 bases between them. CDR3 nucleotide sequence: TGCAGCGTTATGGACAGTAATAGCAATCAGCCCCAGCATTTT. Translated: CSVMDSNSNQPQHF.

The chain is built from TRBV29-1 and TRBJ1-2; TRBD1 matches at 9 bases. CDR1 is SQVTM, CDR2 ANQGSEA, per germline. The V gene end was trimmed by 3 bases and the J gene end by 2 bases; junction bases not matched to a gene: 4. The CDR3 runs 14 residues. The CDR3 is CSVDSGTGNYGYTF. CDR3 sequence (DNA): TGCAGCGTTGACTCCGGGACAGGGAACTATGGCTACACCTTC. The variable domain in full, with the rest retrieved from reference TRBV29-1 and TRBJ1-2, is SAVISQKPSRDICQRGTSLTIQCQVDSQVTMMFWYRQQPGQSLTLIATANQGSEATYESGFVIDKFPISRPNLTFSTLTVSNMSPEDSSIYLCSVDSGTGNYGYTFGSGTRLTVV.

The chain is built from TRBV2 and TRBJ2-7; 8 nucleotides line up with TRBD1. CDR3 length: 17 amino acids. In germline, CDR1 is SNHLY, CDR2 FYNNEI. J gave up 0 bases and V 5 bases, and 12 bases lay outside the gene matches. The CDR3 DNA follows: TGTGCCAGCAGTTCCTGGGCGCGGCAGGGGGCCTCCTACGAGCAGTACTTC. Its translation is CASSSWARQGASYEQYF.

This clonotype came up many times. The CDR3 DNA reads TGTGCCACCAGTGTGGCGGGAGGGCTTGAGACCCAGTACTTC. Protein: CATSVAGGLETQYF. The J gene is TRBJ2-5, the V gene TRBV24-1, with 9 bases aligning to TRBD2. V was pared by 5 bases and J by 5 bases, with 5 bases of the junction left unmatched. The V gene's germline CDR1 is KGHDR and CDR2 SFDVKD. The CDR3 loop spans 14 amino acids.

About this clonotype itself: An end of the junction does not agree with germline; a read error may underlie this. The chain uses TRBV5-6 and TRBJ2-5; 13 nucleotides agree with TRBD2. The CDR3 is 12 residues long. Germline lookup yields CDR1 SGHDT and CDR2 YYEEEE. Written as DNA, the CDR3 is TGTGCCAGCAGCGGGACTAGCGGGGCCGGGGACTTC. It yields the protein CASSGTSGAGDF.

Many counts were recorded for this clonotype. V is TRBV24-1 and J is TRBJ2-7; 12 bases are shared with TRBD1. The CDR3 is 13 amino acids. The trim removed 11 bases at V and 3 bases at J, leaving 4 bases unmatched. CDR1 is KGHDR, CDR2 SFDVKD, per germline. In nucleotides, the CDR3 is TGTGCCATCGGGACAGGGGGCAACTACGAGCAGTACTTC. Residues: CAIGTGGNYEQYF.

This clonotype was seen a few times. The J gene is TRBJ2-2, the V gene TRBV6-5; no clear D. V dropped 1 base and J dropped 6 bases, with 9 bases sitting between them. The CDR3 runs to 14 residues. The germline V gene encodes CDR1 MNHEY and CDR2 SVGAGI. The CDR3 protein is CASSYFGIAGELFF. The DNA of the CDR3 is TGTGCCAGCAGTTACTTTGGGATCGCCGGGGAGCTGTTTTTT.

This sequence joins TRBV19 and TRBJ2-2; 7 nucleotides match TRBD2. V dropped 4 bases and J dropped 9; count of bases not matched to a gene: 8. Germline CDR1 LNHDA, CDR2 SQIVND (reference sequence). The CDR3 consists of 14 residues. Here the CDR3 DNA reads TGTGCCAGTAGTACTATTGGGGGACTAAGGGAGCTGTTTTTT. Amino acid sequence: CASSTIGGLRELFF.

The chain carries TRBV2 and TRBJ1-1, with TRBD1 matching 7 bases. From germline, CDR1 is SNHLY and CDR2 FYNNEI. J was trimmed by 7 bases and V by 8 bases; bases with no gene match: 4. CDR3 length: 11 amino acids. The CDR3 nucleotides are TGTGCCAGCGGGACAGCGGATGAAGCTTTCTTT. Protein: CASGTADEAFF.